The 13 T cell receptor beta chains below all came from one sample that was sequenced in a study of PD-L1 blockade in urothelial cancer. Time point noted: pretreatment peripheral blood. The table came from immunoSEQ multiplex PCR; TCRdb's copy has only in-frame clones and leaves some out. The repertoire consists of about 57,000 clones, with roughly 80% occurring once and the leading ten covering 5% to 7%. This material consisted of PBMCs, taken around atezolizumab (anti-PD-L1) treatment. These receptors were obtained from a man in his 70s with urothelial cancer.

This clone was observed a handful of times. The chain employs TRBV9 and TRBJ1-2, with no clear D. The CDR3 contains 13 residues. Trimming removed 3 bases from V and 3 bases from J, with 9 bases in between. Per germline, CDR1 SGDLS and CDR2 YYNGEE. The CDR3 DNA follows: TGTGCCAGCAGCGCGTCCGGGGACTATGGCTACACCTTC. Translation: CASSASGDYGYTF.

The V gene is TRBV6-1, the J gene TRBJ1-2; D is perhaps TRBD1 (6 bases). V was pared by 2 bases and J by 6 bases, with 7 bases between. The CDR3 is made up of 12 amino acids. CDR1 is MNHNS, CDR2 SASEGT, per germline. In DNA form, the CDR3 reads TGTGCCAGCAGTGAACCAGGGGATGGCTACACCTTC. This sequence encodes CASSEPGDGYTF.

This clone has only one observation. The gene calls are TRBV19 and TRBJ2-1; D may be TRBD1 (6 bases). V shed 6 bases and J shed 7 bases, with 16 bases lying between them. The CDR3 length is 14 residues. Germline V gives CDR1 LNHDA, CDR2 SQIVND (reference sequence). Written as DNA, the CDR3 is TGTGCCAGTAGCCTAGTGGGGGCCTTGAATGAGCAGTTCTTC. Its translation: CASSLVGALNEQFF.

The V and J genes are TRBV25-1 and TRBJ2-5, with 7 positions matching TRBD1. This CDR3 contains 15 residues. With 4 bases clipped from V and 2 bases from J, the junction kept 7 bases outside the gene matches. Looked up from germline, CDR1 is MGHDK and CDR2 is SYGVNS. CDR3 nucleotides: TGTGCCAGCAGTGGCTTTGCGACAGGGCAAGAGACCCAGTACTTC. Its translation: CASSGFATGQETQYF.

This chain connects TRBV11-3 to TRBJ2-5; D may be TRBD2 (6 bases). The germline V gene encodes CDR1 SGHNT and CDR2 YENEEA. The CDR3 is 13 residues long. V was cut by 5 bases and J by 5 bases, with 12 bases left in between. The CDR3 DNA reads as TGTGCCAGCAGCCCCACCGGAGGGGAGACCCAGTACTTC. It translates to CASSPTGGETQYF.

In this sample, this clone turned up once. The J gene is TRBJ2-7, the V gene TRBV5-1; D may be TRBD1 (6 bases). The germline gives CDR1 SGHRS, CDR2 YFSETQ. This CDR3 region has 15 residues. V was cut by 3 bases and J by 5 bases, with 18 bases left in between. CDR3 amino acids: CASSSRDTWQDEQYF. The CDR3 DNA reads as TGCGCCAGCAGCTCCCGGGACACTTGGCAGGACGAGCAGTACTTC.

There are a few counts of this clone. The junction differs from germline at one of its ends, possibly a read error. The V and J genes are TRBV7-7 and TRBJ2-7, with 14 bases lining up with TRBD2. From germline, CDR1 is SSHAT and CDR2 FNYEAQ (reference sequence). This CDR3 spans 14 amino acids. CDR3 bases: TGTGCTAGCAGCCCGGGACTAGCGGGGGACGAGCAGTACTTC. This sequence encodes CASSPGLAGDEQYF.

The CDR3 DNA reads TGCAGCGTCGGGACAGGACAAGAGACCCAGTACTTC. It encodes CSVGTGQETQYF. This chain links TRBV29-1 with TRBJ2-5; the match to TRBD1 covers 8 bases. Germline V gene data show CDR1 as SQVTM and CDR2 as ANQGSEA. The CDR3 has 12 amino acids. J was trimmed by 2 bases and V by 6 bases; bases with no gene match: 2.

This clone was recorded once. The chain carries TRBV20-1 and TRBJ2-7, with a weak D call TRBD1 (5 bases). V was shortened by 6 bases and J by 2 bases, with 8 bases between the two germline ends. CDR1 is DFQATT and CDR2 is SNEGSKA in the germline V gene (reference sequence). The CDR3 sequence is 11 residues long. The CDR3 here is CSAGEPYEQYF. Here the CDR3 DNA reads TGCAGTGCAGGGGAACCCTACGAGCAGTACTTC.

The rearrangement joins TRBV9 to TRBJ2-1; D perhaps matches TRBD1 (6 bases). With 0 bases removed from V and 4 bases from J, the gap between germline ends came to 11 bases. Germline V gives CDR1 SGDLS, CDR2 YYNGEE. The CDR3 runs 15 residues. The CDR3 loop reads CASSVEPGQYNEQFF. The CDR3 DNA is TGTGCCAGCAGCGTAGAACCCGGACAGTACAATGAGCAGTTCTTC.

The V gene is TRBV30, the J gene TRBJ2-6; TRBD2 agrees at 7 bases. The germline V gene encodes CDR1 GTSNPN and CDR2 SVGIG (reference sequence). There are 16 residues in the CDR3. The V segment lost 7 bases and the J segment 2 bases; nucleotides outside the gene matches: 11. DNA of the CDR3: TGTGCCTCAAGTGGGAGGGAGGGAACTGGGGCCAACGTCCTGACTTTC. This sequence encodes CASSGREGTGANVLTF.

This chain joins TRBV18 and TRBJ1-2; no clear D gene. The CDR3 extends over 13 amino acids. Germline V gene data show CDR1 as KGHSH and CDR2 as LQKENI. Trimming stripped 6 bases from V and 6 bases from J, with 14 bases between. CDR3 protein: CASSPAGSNGYTF. The CDR3 DNA is TGTGCCAGCTCCCCAGCGGGGAGTAATGGCTACACCTTC.

The chain couples TRBV14 to TRBJ1-6; possibly TRBD1 for D (5 bases). V was pared by 0 bases and J by 9 bases, with 12 bases between. This CDR3 has 15 amino acids. Germline values: CDR1 SGHDN, CDR2 FVKESK. The CDR3 region is CASSQDWGPGSPLHF. The CDR3 coding sequence is TGTGCCAGCAGCCAAGATTGGGGCCCTGGTTCACCCCTCCACTTT.